The 11 T cell receptor beta chains listed next were all sequenced from one sample in a study of somatic mutations in cytotoxic T cells in rheumatoid arthritis. Here immunoSEQ multiplex PCR was the method, and the copy in TCRdb shows in-frame clones only, minus some. The sample holds about 19,000 clones, roughly four fifths seen once. Sequences were obtained from CD8+ T cells sorted from blood. The source of these receptors is an adult with rheumatoid arthritis.

The rearrangement links TRBV6-5 to TRBJ1-2; D is undetermined. The length of the CDR3 is 15 residues. Between the trimmed V and J ends, which lost 5 bases and 4 bases, there was a span of 17 bases. CDR1 and CDR2 (germline): MNHEY, SVGAGI. CDR3 coding DNA: TGTGCCAGCAGTCCCTCGGGCGGCTCGGGCTATGGCTACACCTTC. Translation gives CASSPSGGSGYGYTF.

This clone is medium-sized within its sample. The chain combines TRBV19 with TRBJ1-2; possible D gene TRBD1, 6 bases. CDR1 and CDR2 (germline): LNHDA, SQIVND (reference sequence). Trimming stripped 5 bases from V and 2 bases from J, with 18 bases between. The CDR3 spans 16 residues. The CDR3 sequence is CASSLKLGATNYGYTF. The CDR3 DNA reads as TGTGCCAGTAGTCTTAAGTTGGGGGCGACCAACTATGGCTACACCTTC.

This sequence joins TRBV28 and TRBJ2-7; D is unclear. The CDR3 extends over 13 amino acids. CDR1 and CDR2 from the germline V gene are MDHEN and SYDVKM. The V end was cut by 5 bases, the J end by 2 bases, with 10 bases between. CDR3 coding DNA: TGTGCCAGCAGTGGAGACCCTCCCTACGAGCAGTACTTC. It is translated as CASSGDPPYEQYF.

The V gene is TRBV4-2, the J gene TRBJ2-1; a weak D match, TRBD2 (6 bases). Trimming cost V 0 bases and J 6 bases, with 21 bases left between them. The CDR3 totals 18 residues. CDR1 is LGHNA and CDR2 is YNFKEQ in the germline V gene. This chain's CDR3 is CASSQEPLARGGVNEQFF. CDR3 in DNA: TGTGCCAGCAGCCAAGAACCCCTCGCGCGGGGAGGCGTCAATGAGCAGTTCTTC.

This clone was counted only a few times. This sequence joins TRBV4-3 and TRBJ1-5; D not resolved. Germline CDR1 LGHNA, CDR2 YSLEER. Trimming stripped 0 bases from V and 0 bases from J, with 6 bases between. This CDR3 spans 15 amino acids. CDR3 bases: TGCGCCAGCAGCCAAGATAGGGTTAGCAATCAGCCCCAGCATTTT. Translation: CASSQDRVSNQPQHF.

The chain couples TRBV9 to TRBJ2-7; TRBD2 aligns across 8 bases. Unmatched junction bases numbered 5, after V lost 3 bases and J lost 0 bases. Germline CDR1 SGDLS, CDR2 YYNGEE. This CDR3 region has 15 residues. In DNA form, the CDR3 reads TGTGCCAGCAGCGACGGGGGGGGTCTCTCCTACGAGCAGTACTTC. This codes for CASSDGGGLSYEQYF.

The chain links TRBV27 to TRBJ2-7; D ambiguous. V was cut by 2 bases and J by 4 bases, with 18 bases left in between. This CDR3 is 16 amino acids long. CDR1 and CDR2 (germline): MNHEY, SMNVEV (reference sequence). The CDR3 nucleotides are TGTGCCAGCAGTTTAGGAAGGGCTGTGGCAGGATACGAGCAGTACTTC. This sequence encodes CASSLGRAVAGYEQYF.

The rearrangement links TRBV7-9 to TRBJ1-2, with 8 bases that match TRBD1. The CDR3 sequence is 14 residues long. V dropped 5 bases and J dropped 3; count of bases not matched to a gene: 5. Germline assignment: CDR1 SEHNR and CDR2 FQNEAQ (reference sequence). The CDR3: CASSAGQDYYGYTF. The CDR3 nucleotides read TGTGCCAGCAGCGCGGGACAGGACTACTATGGCTACACCTTC.

The rearrangement joins TRBV7-2 to TRBJ2-7, with 7 bases lining up with TRBD2. Per the germline V gene, CDR1 is SGHTA and CDR2 is FQGNSA. The CDR3 has 17 amino acids. V lost 5 bases to trimming and J lost 3 bases; unmatched junction nucleotides: 16. The CDR3 DNA is TGTGCCAGCAGCGCGCGTCCTGACTGGGAGGGCGTCTACGAGCAGTACTTC. This gives the protein CASSARPDWEGVYEQYF.

J is TRBJ2-1 and V is TRBV5-6; D gene ambiguous. V lost 0 bases and J 5 bases, leaving 3 bases between the germline ends. Germline CDR1 and CDR2: SGHDT and YYEEEE. This CDR3 is 12 amino acids long. CDR3 nucleotide sequence: TGTGCCAGCAGCTTGGAACACAATGAGCAGTTCTTC. It translates to CASSLEHNEQFF.

This clone came up once. The chain joins TRBV27 to TRBJ2-7; 8 bases match TRBD2. V shed 1 base and J 4 bases; nucleotides not matched to a gene: 6. This CDR3 contains 15 residues. The germline V gene encodes CDR1 MNHEY and CDR2 SMNVEV (reference sequence). The DNA for the CDR3 is TGTGCCAGCAGTTTATTTCCGGGAGGGCCGTACGAGCAGTACTTC. Protein: CASSLFPGGPYEQYF.